These T cell receptor beta chains were read from a single sample in a study of blood T cell repertoires in COVID-19. TCRdb's table, derived via immunoSEQ multiplex PCR, lists solely in-frame clones and lacks some. The data show fewer than 200,000 clones, about 72% seen once. Sequenced input: PBMCs or T cells enriched from blood (not recorded which). These receptors were collected from a woman between 50 and 59 years old who had recovered from COVID-19. CDR3s include the opening cysteine and the closing phenylalanine or tryptophan. D genes are given only for firm matches. Clone size is shown for a subset of rows, as once, few, many or a class of expanded clone.

V gene	D gene	J gene	clone size	CDR3 protein	CDR3 DNA
TRBV7-2	TRBD1	TRBJ1-2	NA	CASSNPGQAYFGYTF	TGTGCCAGCAGCAACCCAGGACAGGCTTACTTTGGCTACACCTTC
TRBV6-5	NA	TRBJ1-1	NA	CASSYSAQGRTEAFF	TGTGCCAGCAGTTACTCGGCGCAGGGGCGTACTGAAGCTTTCTTT
TRBV5-5	NA	TRBJ1-4	NA	CASSRPPGLNNEKLFF	TGTGCCAGCAGCCGCCCCCCGGGACTGAATAATGAAAAACTGTTTTTT
TRBV5-1	TRBD1	TRBJ2-7	NA	CASSFPLDDRDSYEQYF	TGCGCCAGCAGCTTCCCTCTCGACGACAGGGATTCCTACGAGCAGTACTTC
TRBV19	TRBD2	TRBJ2-1	NA	CASSRLAGSYNEQFF	TGTGCCAGTAGTAGACTAGCGGGCTCCTACAATGAGCAGTTCTTC
TRBV10-3	NA	TRBJ2-1	NA	CARRPEGADEQFF	TGTGCACGAAGGCCGGAGGGGGCCGATGAGCAGTTCTTC
TRBV6-5	TRBD2	TRBJ2-7	few	CASKTSGVEQYF	TGTGCCAGCAAGACTAGCGGGGTGGAGCAGTACTTC
TRBV28	NA	TRBJ2-4	NA	CASSLAPLAKNIQYF	TGTGCCAGCAGTTTGGCACCTTTAGCCAAAAACATTCAGTACTTC
TRBV7-3	NA	TRBJ2-1	NA	CASSFEGGNSQQFF	TGTGCCAGCAGCTTCGAAGGGGGAAATAGCCAGCAGTTCTTC
TRBV20-1	NA	TRBJ1-1	NA	CSASLYTEAFF	TGCAGTGCTAGTCTGTACACTGAAGCTTTCTTT
TRBV7-6	TRBD2	TRBJ2-1	NA	CASSFVDRGGNEQFF	TGTGCCAGCAGCTTCGTTGATCGCGGGGGGAATGAGCAGTTCTTC
TRBV7-9	TRBD1	TRBJ1-4	NA	CASSLDRADEKLFF	TGTGCCAGCAGCCTTGACAGGGCGGATGAAAAACTGTTTTTT
TRBV28	TRBD1	TRBJ1-4	NA	CASSTPGTDEKLFF	TGTGCCAGCAGTACCCCCGGGACAGATGAAAAACTGTTTTTT
TRBV5-1	TRBD1	TRBJ2-1	NA	CASSYSGGADNEQFF	TGCGCCAGCAGCTACTCAGGGGGCGCTGACAATGAGCAGTTCTTC
TRBV6-5	NA	TRBJ2-3	NA	CASRRNSVGSDTQYF	TGTGCCAGCAGACGAAATAGCGTAGGGTCAGATACGCAGTATTTT
TRBV7-8	NA	TRBJ1-4	NA	CASSLGHKDEKLFF	TGTGCCAGCAGTCTGGGACATAAGGATGAAAAACTGTTTTTT
TRBV29-1	TRBD1	TRBJ1-2	NA	CSVATGTPSNYGYTF	TGCAGCGTTGCGACAGGGACTCCCTCTAACTATGGCTACACCTTC
TRBV18	TRBD1	TRBJ1-4	NA	CASSPPGQGNGEKLFF	TGTGCCAGCTCACCCCCGGGACAGGGGAATGGTGAAAAACTGTTTTTT
TRBV3-1/TRBV3-2	TRBD2	TRBJ2-1	once	CASSQWTSGSSNEQFF	TGTGCCAGCAGCCAGTGGACTAGCGGGAGTTCCAATGAGCAGTTCTTC
TRBV11-2	TRBD1	TRBJ1-6	NA	CASSPGQSGSPLHF	TGTGCCAGCAGCCCGGGACAGAGCGGCTCACCCCTCCACTTT
TRBV5-5	NA	TRBJ1-6	once	CASSTQLESRGLHF	TGTGCCAGCAGCACCCAACTCGAATCCAGGGGCCTCCACTTT
TRBV19	NA	TRBJ2-1	few	CASSIGGSANNEQFF	TGTGCCAGTAGTATAGGGGGTAGCGCCAACAATGAGCAGTTCTTC
TRBV19	NA	TRBJ1-1	few	CASSIGGQNAEAFF	TGTGCCAGTAGTATAGGGGGCCAAAACGCTGAAGCTTTCTTT
TRBV28	TRBD2	TRBJ2-1	few	CASTTTAGGIYNEQFF	TGTGCCAGCACCACCACAGCGGGAGGAATCTACAATGAGCAGTTCTTC
TRBV5-6	NA	TRBJ2-3	NA	CASSRREAQNTDTQYF	TGTGCCAGCAGCCGGAGGGAGGCACAAAACACAGATACGCAGTATTTT
TRBV5-5	TRBD1	TRBJ1-2	NA	CASSSGGWDGYTF	TGTGCCAGCAGCTCAGGGGGATGGGATGGCTACACCTTC
TRBV6-5	TRBD1	TRBJ2-7	NA	CASSLRDRDGEQYF	TGTGCCAGCAGTCTGAGGGACAGGGACGGCGAGCAGTACTTC
TRBV27	NA	TRBJ2-3	NA	CASRGTSTDTQYF	TGTGCCAGCCGTGGGACTAGCACAGATACGCAGTATTTT
TRBV7-8	NA	TRBJ2-7	NA	CASSLGYRSSYEQYF	TGTGCCAGCAGCTTAGGCTACCGAAGCTCCTACGAGCAGTACTTC
TRBV28	NA	TRBJ2-3	NA	CASSSRGLTDTQYF	TGTGCCAGCAGTTCCAGGGGCCTCACAGATACGCAGTATTTT
TRBV18	NA	TRBJ2-2	NA	CATRGTDTGELFF	TGTGCCACCCGGGGGACAGACACCGGGGAGCTGTTTTTT
TRBV11-2	TRBD1	TRBJ1-2	few	CASSPNVRGPGLEGYTF	TGTGCCAGCAGCCCGAACGTGAGGGGGCCGGGGCTAGAGGGCTACACCTTC
TRBV19	TRBD1	TRBJ2-1	NA	CASSGTGVNEQFF	TGTGCCAGTAGTGGCACAGGGGTCAATGAGCAGTTCTTC
TRBV19	NA	TRBJ1-2	NA	CASSIEVGGGYTF	TGTGCCAGTAGTATAGAGGTTGGAGGGGGCTACACCTTC
TRBV28	NA	TRBJ1-2	NA	CASIGRNYGYTF	TGTGCCAGCATCGGGAGAAACTATGGCTACACCTTC
TRBV27	TRBD2	TRBJ2-7	many	CASSQLAGSTYEQYF	TGTGCCAGCAGTCAACTAGCGGGATCTACCTACGAGCAGTACTTC
TRBV24-1	TRBD1	TRBJ1-5	NA	CATSDTGEPQHF	TGTGCCACCAGTGATACAGGGGAGCCCCAGCATTTT
TRBV13	TRBD2	TRBJ2-1	NA	CASSSGLAGALYYNEQFF	TGTGCCAGCAGCTCCGGACTAGCGGGAGCACTCTACTACAATGAGCAGTTCTTC
TRBV19	NA	TRBJ1-2	few	CASRNESYGDGYTF	TGTGCCAGTAGGAACGAGAGCTATGGAGATGGCTACACCTTC
TRBV19	NA	TRBJ2-3	few	CATTETLLTDTQYF	TGTGCCACCACCGAGACACTTCTCACAGATACGCAGTATTTT
TRBV18	NA	TRBJ2-7	NA	CASSPSTGLAGYEQYF	TGTGCCAGCTCACCTTCAACAGGGTTGGCGGGCTACGAGCAGTACTTC